This is a list of T cell receptor beta chains from one sample in a study of Graves' ophthalmopathy and Graves' hyperthyroidism. Each CDR3 protein gets one entry after TCRdb re-called the multiplex PCR reads with MiXCR. The sample shows 600,000 to 950,000 distinct CDR3 sequences, approximately 40% of them seen only once. Source material: peripheral blood. These receptors all come from an adult man with Graves' ophthalmopathy. The CDR3 runs from the conserved cysteine through the conserved F or W. D genes are given only for firm matches. A row's size may be missing; if present it is once, few, many or a size class.

TGCAGCGCATCGGGGGGGGGAAGGGATCAGCCCCAGCATTTT,CSASGGGRDQPQHF,many,TRBV29-1,TRBJ1-5,-
TGTGCTAGCAGCTTAGGGACAGGGGGCGAAGAGACCCAGTACTTC,CASSLGTGGEETQYF,many,TRBV7-7,TRBJ2-5,TRBD1
TGTGCCAGCAGCTTAGACGGGGAGGACACTGAAGCTTTCTTT,CASSLDGEDTEAFF,-,TRBV11-3,TRBJ1-1,-
TGTGCCAGCGGGTGGTGGGGGAGGGATGGCTACACCTTC,CASGWWGRDGYTF,few,TRBV6-5,TRBJ1-2,-
TGCGCCAGCAGTGAGTCGACGGCCAGCTATGGCTACACCTTC,CASSESTASYGYTF,-,TRBV10-2,TRBJ1-2,-
TGTGCCAGCAGTGATCGCGCAGGGAGTGGCTACACCTTC,CASSDRAGSGYTF,-,TRBV25-1,TRBJ1-2,-
-,CASSPRAGAGLMKNCFF,-,TRBV7-9,TRBJ1-4,-
TGTGCCACCAGTGATCCCGAAGGCACGGGGATAACCGGGGAGCTGTTTTTT,CATSDPEGTGITGELFF,many,TRBV24-1,TRBJ2-2,-
TGTGCCAGCAGCAAGGGGGACAGGGAATATCGGAGCTCCTACGAGCAGTACTTC,CASSKGDREYRSSYEQYF,-,TRBV27,TRBJ2-7,TRBD1
TGTGCCAGCAGTGAGGGGACAGTTAACTATGGCTACACCTTC,CASSEGTVNYGYTF,many,TRBV2,TRBJ1-2,TRBD1
TGTGCCAGCAGCTTAGTCCCGGGGCCCACCTACGAGCAGTACTTC,CASSLVPGPTYEQYF,-,TRBV7-9,TRBJ2-7,-
TGTGCCAGCAGTCCATTGGGTTTAGGGGCCGAGCAGTACTTC,CASSPLGLGAEQYF,-,TRBV7-6,TRBJ2-7,-
TGTGCCACCAGCACCTCGGTCAGGGGTAACCAGTACTTC,CATSTSVRGNQYF,-,TRBV15,TRBJ2-5,-
TGTGCCAGCAGTGAATGGAAAACAGGGGACCAAGAGACCCAGTACTTC,CASSEWKTGDQETQYF,-,TRBV25-1,TRBJ2-5,TRBD1
TGTGCCAGCAGCTTGTCGCGAGCTTCCGAGCAGTACTTC,CASSLSRASEQYF,-,TRBV27,TRBJ2-7,-
TGTGCCAGCAGCCAAGATTACCAGCGGGAGGAGGTAGAGACCCAGTACTTC,CASSQDYQREEVETQYF,many,TRBV4-2,TRBJ2-5,TRBD2
TGCAGCGTTGAGACTAGCGTCCACAATGAGCAGTTCTTC,CSVETSVHNEQFF,-,TRBV29-1,TRBJ2-1,TRBD2
TGTGCCAGCAGTTTCGACAGGGAGAATGAAAAACTGTTTTTT,CASSFDRENEKLFF,many,TRBV6-5,TRBJ1-4,TRBD1
TGTGCCACCAGCAGAGAAGCAGCATCCTACGAGCAGTACTTC,CATSREAASYEQYF,many,TRBV15,TRBJ2-7,-
-,CASILDVRHGYEQYF,-,TRBV2,TRBJ2-7,-
TGTGCCACCAGTGATACACAACCCGGGTCCAAACCCACAGATACGCAGTATTTT,CATSDTQPGSKPTDTQYF,-,TRBV24-1,TRBJ2-3,-
TGTGCCAGCAGCCGTCCGGGACAGGGGCAGTGGGAGACCCAGTACTTC,CASSRPGQGQWETQYF,-,TRBV12-3/TRBV12-4,TRBJ2-5,TRBD1
TGCAGCGGGGGACTAGCGGGAAACACCGGGGAGCTGTTTTTT,CSGGLAGNTGELFF,few,TRBV29-1,TRBJ2-2,TRBD2
TGCAGTGCTAGAGCTGGGACAGGGGTCTACGAGCAGTACTTC,CSARAGTGVYEQYF,-,TRBV20-1,TRBJ2-7,TRBD1
TGTGCCAGCAGCTCGCGGACTAGTACTGGGGAGCTGTTTTTT,CASSSRTSTGELFF,many,TRBV7-2,TRBJ2-2,TRBD2
TGTGCCAGCAGCGCCCGGGGGGGGGCCTCCTACGAGCAGTACTTC,CASSARGGASYEQYF,few,TRBV2,TRBJ2-7,TRBD2
TGTGCCAGCAGACAGGGCTCCTACAATGAGCAGTACTTC,CASRQGSYNEQYF,-,TRBV10-3,TRBJ2-7,TRBD1
TGTGCCAGCAGTTTAGCAACAGGGGGCTACACTGAAGCTTTCTTT,CASSLATGGYTEAFF,-,TRBV12-3/TRBV12-4,TRBJ1-1,TRBD1
TGTGCCAGCAGTTACCGGACCAATCAGCCCCAGCATTTT,CASSYRTNQPQHF,-,TRBV6-6,TRBJ1-5,-
TGTGCCAGCAGCTCCCCCACTACAGATACGCAGTATTTT,CASSSPTTDTQYF,-,TRBV5-5,TRBJ2-3,-
TGTGCCAGCAGCTCAGGGGGTCTACAGGGAAATCAGCCCCAGCATTTT,CASSSGGLQGNQPQHF,many,TRBV7-9,TRBJ1-5,TRBD1
TGTGCCAGCAGGACCCAAAGCTCCTATAATTCACCCCTCCACTTT,CASRTQSSYNSPLHF,many,TRBV2,TRBJ1-6,-
TGCAGCGTTGAAGTCGGGAAAGGACAGGGGGCTCAAAAACTGTTTTTT,CSVEVGKGQGAQKLFF,many,TRBV29-1,TRBJ1-4,TRBD1